Here is one TCR beta chain with its context. The antigen is not known. PCR employed 60 Vbeta and 13 Jbeta primers. Using immunoSEQ multiplex PCR, the repertoire was profiled, and TCRdb retains in-frame clones only, with some absent. The sample lists roughly 120,000 clones, roughly four fifths occurring once. The data were obtained in a study of cytomegalovirus exposure and HLA in healthy donors. Study-wide findings and caveats: Analysis was carried out at a later point, and it linked a missense DCLRE1C variant to TCR beta V- and J-gene trimming. As immune exposure information, only CMV serostatus was available. Later, an analysis found that common viral pathogens appeared to be linked with several of the most significant clusters. Reports described diagnosis of cytomegalovirus status by the classifier as highly specific and sensitive.

The sample consisted of PBMCs. The receptor's source is a man aged 45-65 years in good health and CMV-seropositive.

CDR3 region: CASSPGESQIHGYTF. The CDR3 DNA follows: TGCGCCAGCAGCCCCGGGGAGAGTCAGATCCATGGCTACACCTTC. The chain carries TRBV4-1 and TRBJ1-2; D remains ambiguous. CDR3 length: 15 residues. Trimming removed 4 bases from V and 6 bases from J, with 18 bases in between. CDR1 and CDR2 from the germline V gene are MGHRA and YSYEKL.